This entry describes one TCR beta chain. V was shortened by 5 bases and J by 3 bases, with 14 bases between the two germline ends. Germline CDR1 reads SNHLY; CDR2 reads FYNNEI. The CDR3 runs 14 residues. The data stem from a study of blood T cell repertoires in COVID-19. Study-level background: T cells, B-cell-depleted T cells, or PBMCs provided the cDNA or gDNA that served as material.

Libraries were prepared by immunoSEQ multiplex PCR; TCRdb keeps only in-frame clonotypes and omits some of them. The sample shows about 170,000 clones, around 81% of them seen only once. The clonotype was recovered from a human donor with acute or convalescent COVID-19. The donor label of this sample is uncertain. The chain carries TRBV2 and TRBJ2-7; tentatively, D is TRBD1 (5 bases). Sequencing used peripheral blood. Written as DNA, the CDR3 is TGTGCCAGCAGTCCCAAAGGACATAGCTACGAGCAGTACTTC. Translating it yields CASSPKGHSYEQYF.